The 27 T cell receptor beta chains below come from one sample, sequenced in a study of regulatory T cells in long-lasting Graves disease. Time point here: newly diagnosed GD, antithyroid drugs for less than 3 months. After RNA was extracted from PBMCs, the TCR library was made from it. Building the TCR beta libraries relied on iRepertoire HTBI primers, and CDR3 regions underwent Arm-PCR. A single record per CDR3 protein comes from TCRdb applying MiXCR to the multiplex PCR reads. The sample holds around 500,000 distinct CDR3 sequences, more than 10% seen once. This sample was also put to use in a study of T cells in Graves' hyperthyroidism and ophthalmopathy.

The specimen comprised peripheral blood mononuclear cells (PBMCs), sampled at new diagnosis, from a patient treated with antithyroid drugs. All receptors come from a woman in her 30s with Graves disease.

Only a few counts were recorded for this clonotype. The rearrangement uses TRBV18 and TRBJ1-5, with 7 positions matching TRBD1. Looked up from germline, CDR1 is KGHSH and CDR2 is LQKENI. This CDR3 is built from 13 residues. The trim removed 4 bases at V and 3 bases at J, leaving 0 bases unmatched. CDR3 in amino acids: CASSQGANQPQHF. The CDR3 DNA reads TGTGCCAGCTCACAGGGGGCCAATCAGCCCCAGCATTTT.

This chain connects TRBV4-1 to TRBJ2-5; 11 bases line up with TRBD1. The V gene end was trimmed by 0 bases and the J gene end by 3 bases; junction bases not matched to a gene: 3. The CDR3 length is 16 residues. CDR1 is MGHRA and CDR2 is YSYEKL in the germline V gene. The CDR3 nucleotides read TGCGCCAGCAGCCAAGATAGGGACAGGGGGAAAGAGACCCAGTACTTC. Protein sequence: CASSQDRDRGKETQYF.

This clonotype came up many times. The V and J genes are TRBV28 and TRBJ1-4; D is uncertain. The ends were cut back, 2 bases at V and 4 bases at J, with 11 bases in the middle. Germline V gene lookup returns CDR1 MDHEN and CDR2 SYDVKM. This CDR3 has 15 amino acids. The CDR3 loop is CASSLVVSYNEKLFF. The CDR3 nucleotides are TGTGCCAGCAGTTTAGTCGTCAGTTATAATGAAAAACTGTTTTTT.

This clonotype was detected many times. This chain connects TRBV7-8 to TRBJ2-1; 15 positions match TRBD2. CDR3 length: 19 amino acids. Trimming cost V 1 base and J 8 bases; bases outside gene matches: 12. Germline loops: CDR1 SGHVS, CDR2 FQNEAQ. The CDR3 nucleotides read TGTGCCAGCAGCTTAGTTCAAGGACTAGCGGGAGGGCTCGGCGATGAGCAGTTCTTC. The encoded protein is CASSLVQGLAGGLGDEQFF.

Ten or more counts support this clonotype. The chain joins TRBV7-2 to TRBJ1-2; maybe TRBD1 (5 bases). The CDR3 has 14 residues. The V gene's germline CDR1 is SGHTA and CDR2 FQGNSA. V lost 8 bases, J lost 1 base, and 14 bases lay in between. CDR3 protein: CASVEDTINYGYTF. CDR3 coding DNA: TGTGCCAGCGTCGAGGACACTATTAACTATGGCTACACCTTC.

Worth noting for this clonotype: A read error may be the cause here, since a much bigger clone is one base away. This sequence joins TRBV30 and TRBJ1-5; D remains ambiguous. Trimming took off 1 base at V and 1 base at J, with 20 bases between the two ends. Germline-derived CDR1 and CDR2 are GTSNPN and SVGIG (reference sequence). CDR3 length equals 18 residues. The CDR3 DNA reads as TGTGCCTGGAGTGGGGGTCGGTACAGTGGCGGGAGCAATCAGCCCCAGCATTTT. Protein product: CAWSGGRYSGGSNQPQHF. Full variable domain (outside the CDR3, taken from reference TRBV30 and TRBJ1-5): SQTIHQWPATLVQPVGSPLSLECTVEGTSNPNLYWYRQAAGRGLQLLFYSVGIGQISSEVPQNLSASRPQDRQFILSSKKLLLSDSGFYLCAWSGGRYSGGSNQPQHFGDGTRLSIL.

CDR3 nucleotides: TGTGCCAGCGCGCCGGGGCTTGACAAAAACATTCAGTACTTC. Its protein is CASAPGLDKNIQYF. V gene TRBV28 combines with J gene TRBJ2-4; D is perhaps TRBD1 or TRBD2 (5 bases each). Trimming removed 8 bases from V and 3 bases from J, with 14 bases in between. Germline CDR1 is MDHEN and CDR2 is SYDVKM. This CDR3 contains 14 residues.

This clonotype has ten or more counts. This rearrangement joins TRBV2 to TRBJ2-1; D gene ambiguous. The CDR3 has 11 amino acids. V lost 2 bases to trimming and J lost 9 bases, with 5 bases between them. Per germline, CDR1 SNHLY and CDR2 FYNNEI. CDR3 protein: CASSEWSEQFF. As DNA, the CDR3 is TGTGCCAGCAGTGAATGGAGTGAGCAGTTCTTC.

The V and J genes are TRBV11-1 and TRBJ2-7; 7 nucleotides line up with TRBD2. The length of the CDR3 is 14 residues. The V and J ends lost 5 bases and 5 bases, in that order; junction bases with no gene match: 9. The germline gives CDR1 SGHAT, CDR2 FQDESV (reference sequence). CDR3 sequence (DNA): TGTGCCAGCAGCGTGAGGAGCGGGGTTCACGAGCAGTACTTC. Translated, it gives CASSVRSGVHEQYF.

This clonotype was found a few times. This chain connects TRBV7-9 to TRBJ2-4; 12 bases line up with TRBD2. Germline V CDR1 and CDR2: SEHNR, FQNEAQ (reference sequence). CDR3 size: 12 residues. J lost 16 bases, V lost 1 base, and 2 bases had no gene match. Here the CDR3 reads CASSLGLAGAYF. The CDR3 DNA follows: TGTGCCAGCAGCTTAGGACTAGCGGGAGCCTACTTC.

This clonotype was seen repeatedly, ten times or more. The V call is TRBV30, the J call TRBJ1-2; no reliable D call. This CDR3 contains 13 residues. V was clipped by 3 bases and J by 6 bases, with 14 bases between them. Looked up from germline, CDR1 is GTSNPN and CDR2 is SVGIG (reference sequence). This CDR3 is CAWSGPGLHGYTF. The CDR3 nucleotides read TGTGCCTGGAGCGGCCCGGGCCTCCATGGCTACACCTTC.

This clonotype occurred many times. This chain links TRBV2 with TRBJ2-1; 9 positions match TRBD1. V lost 8 bases, J lost 7 bases, and 9 bases stayed unmatched. This CDR3 spans 14 amino acids. The germline V gene has CDR1 SNHLY and CDR2 FYNNEI. The CDR3 reads CASLRDRGENEQFF. CDR3 bases: TGTGCCAGCCTCCGCGACAGGGGGGAGAATGAGCAGTTCTTC.

Many counts were recorded for this clonotype. The chain joins TRBV20-1 to TRBJ2-5; D remains ambiguous. CDR1 and CDR2 (germline): DFQATT, SNEGSKA (reference sequence). The V and J ends lost 5 bases and 4 bases respectively, with 17 bases between them. This CDR3 spans 14 amino acids. The CDR3 DNA follows: TGCAGTGCTCCCATCAGTCAAGCGCTAGAGACCCAGTACTTC. It is translated as CSAPISQALETQYF.

This clonotype appeared a few times. The V and J genes are TRBV9 and TRBJ2-2; D is undetermined. Germline V gene sequence: CDR1 SGDLS, CDR2 YYNGEE. Trimming took off 1 base at V and 0 bases at J, with 13 bases between the two ends. This CDR3 is built from 17 residues. CDR3 sequence: CASSVLKGHTNTGELFF. The CDR3, as DNA: TGTGCCAGCAGCGTATTAAAGGGCCACACGAACACCGGGGAGCTGTTTTTT. Together with reference TRBV9 and TRBJ2-2, the CDR3 gives the full variable domain: DSGVTQTPKHLITATGQRVTLRCSPRSGDLSVYWYQQSLDQGLQFLIQYYNGEERAKGNILERFSAQQFPDLHSELNLSSLELGDSALYFCASSVLKGHTNTGELFFGEGSRLTVL.

This clonotype was seen repeatedly, ten times or more. This sequence joins TRBV4-3 and TRBJ2-7; 7 nucleotides line up with TRBD1. V trimming: 4 bases; J trimming: 0 bases; junction bases outside the gene matches: 9. The CDR3 length is 16 residues. Germline assignment: CDR1 LGHNA and CDR2 YSLEER. CDR3: CASSPNPGGYSYEQYF. DNA for the CDR3: TGCGCCAGCAGCCCTAACCCAGGGGGTTACTCCTACGAGCAGTACTTC.

This clonotype has more than one count but fewer than ten. The V and J genes are TRBV20-1 and TRBJ2-7; D might be TRBD1 (5 bases). This CDR3 is 12 amino acids long. The germline V and J ends were trimmed by 5 bases and 3 bases, with 11 bases remaining between them. Germline assignment: CDR1 DFQATT and CDR2 SNEGSKA (reference sequence). CDR3 in DNA: TGCAGTGCTGGTTTAGACAGCTACGAGCAGTACTTC. Protein: CSAGLDSYEQYF.

At least ten counts were recorded for this clonotype. The chain couples TRBV5-1 to TRBJ1-1; D is perhaps TRBD1 (6 bases). Trimming pared 2 bases from V and 4 bases from J, leaving 15 bases between. Germline V gene lookup returns CDR1 SGHRS and CDR2 YFSETQ. CDR3 length: 15 amino acids. CDR3: CASSFVGGRGTEAFF. The CDR3 DNA reads TGCGCCAGCAGCTTCGTAGGGGGTAGGGGCACTGAAGCTTTCTTT.

As to this clonotype: A read error may be the cause here, since a much bigger clone is one base away. The chain is built from TRBV7-9 and TRBJ2-5, with 9 positions matching TRBD1. CDR1 is SEHNR, CDR2 FQNEAQ, per germline (reference sequence). The CDR3 spans 15 residues. Trimming removed 5 bases from V and 2 bases from J; junction bases left unmatched: 6. This CDR3 reads CASSPSDRGQETQYF. In DNA, the CDR3 is TGTGCCAGCAGCCCCTCGGACAGGGGACAAGAGACCCAGTACTTC.

This clonotype has a count of ten or more. CDR3 nucleotides: TGTGCCAGTACCGAAAGTACATGGGCTGTCGGCTACACCTTC. Translating gives CASTESTWAVGYTF. The chain has TRBV19 and TRBJ1-2; D unclear. V was trimmed by 7 bases and J by 8 bases, leaving 20 bases between them. CDR3 size: 14 residues. CDR1 is LNHDA, CDR2 SQIVND, per germline (reference sequence).

The sample holds many counts of this clonotype. This chain uses TRBV19 with TRBJ2-1, with a weak D call TRBD2 (5 bases). The V gene's germline CDR1 is LNHDA and CDR2 SQIVND (reference sequence). The CDR3 sequence is 16 residues long. Trimming stripped 3 bases from V and 0 bases from J, with 12 bases between. The DNA for the CDR3 is TGTGCCAGTAGTATTCCCCAAGCGGTCTCCTACAATGAGCAGTTCTTC. This translates into CASSIPQAVSYNEQFF.

Ten or more counts support this clonotype. The genes are TRBV3-1 and TRBJ1-3, with a weak D call TRBD1 (5 bases). The CDR3 sequence is 15 residues long. The germline gives CDR1 LGHDT, CDR2 YNNKEL (reference sequence). Trimming shortened V by 1 base and J by 0 bases, and 7 bases separated the two germline ends. This chain's CDR3 is CASSQGQTSGNTIYF. The CDR3 DNA reads as TGTGCCAGCAGCCAAGGACAGACCTCTGGAAACACCATATATTTT.

This clonotype occurred many times. The CDR3 reads CASGFQRRGLASSYNEQFF. CDR3 coding DNA: TGTGCTAGTGGTTTTCAGCGCCGGGGACTAGCGAGCTCCTACAATGAGCAGTTCTTC. V gene TRBV12-5 combines with J gene TRBJ2-1, with 10 bases that match TRBD2. CDR1 LGHNT and CDR2 FRNRAP come from the germline V gene. The V segment lost 3 bases and the J segment 0 bases; nucleotides outside the gene matches: 11. The CDR3 length is 19 residues.

This clonotype was found many times. The genes are TRBV10-3 and TRBJ2-3; a weak D match, TRBD2 (6 bases). CDR1 and CDR2 (germline): ENHRY, SYGVKD. The V gene lost 3 bases and the J gene lost 2 bases, with 9 bases spanning the gap. The CDR3 length is 14 residues. CDR3 nucleotide sequence: TGTGCCATCAGTGACGAGCGGGTCACAGATACGCAGTATTTT. Residues: CAISDERVTDTQYF.

This clonotype was observed at least ten times. In DNA, the CDR3 is TGTGCCAGCAGCACTACTAGCGGGGCCTACGAGCAGTACTTC. It yields the protein CASSTTSGAYEQYF. V usage is TRBV11-1 and J usage is TRBJ2-7, with TRBD2 identical over 10 bases. In germline, CDR1 is SGHAT, CDR2 FQDESV (reference sequence). CDR3 length: 14 residues. V dropped 5 bases and J dropped 2; count of bases not matched to a gene: 3.

This clonotype was seen ten or more times. The chain employs TRBV30 and TRBJ2-2; unclear D gene. Germline assignment: CDR1 GTSNPN and CDR2 SVGIG (reference sequence). This CDR3 comprises 15 residues. The V gene lost 0 bases and the J gene lost 6 bases, with 14 bases spanning the gap. CDR3 protein: CAWSVKSQFSGELFF. For the CDR3, the DNA is TGTGCCTGGAGTGTAAAGTCCCAGTTCTCCGGGGAGCTGTTTTTT. Complete variable domain (other parts from reference TRBV30 and TRBJ2-2): SQTIHQWPATLVQPVGSPLSLECTVEGTSNPNLYWYRQAAGRGLQLLFYSVGIGQISSEVPQNLSASRPQDRQFILSSKKLLLSDSGFYLCAWSVKSQFSGELFFGEGSRLTVL.

Here the CDR3 reads CSAARPPLRETQYF. As DNA, the CDR3 is TGCAGTGCCGCAAGGCCCCCCTTGCGAGAGACCCAGTACTTC. This chain uses TRBV20-1 with TRBJ2-5; no firm D call. Germline loops: CDR1 DFQATT, CDR2 SNEGSKA (reference sequence). Trimming left V 6 bases short and J 4 bases short, with 18 bases between. CDR3 length: 14 amino acids.

This clonotype was counted many times. The junction departs from the called germline gene at one end, perhaps through a read error. The chain uses TRBV6-1 and TRBJ2-3, with 8 bases matching TRBD2. The CDR3 covers 15 residues. Per the germline V gene, CDR1 is MNHNS and CDR2 is SASEGT. The CDR3 sequence: CASSPEDAGGDTQYF. CDR3 DNA sequence: TGTGCCAGCAGCCCCGAGGATGCGGGAGGAGATACACAGTATTTT.